This T cell receptor beta chain came from a study of Graves' ophthalmopathy and Graves' hyperthyroidism. This clonotype was counted ten times or more. Its antigen is not known. Study-wide findings and caveats: The model predicted ophthalmopathy progression with 60% to 71% sensitivity and around 72% specificity. Blood also harbored most expanded thyroid clonotypes above 0.001 frequency.

The CDR3 sequence is 15 residues long. The germline V gene encodes CDR1 MNHEY and CDR2 SVGAGI. Trimming shortened V by 6 bases and J by 7 bases, and 16 bases separated the two germline ends. Symptoms, serum thyroxine and TRAb, thyroid ultrasound, and orbital computed tomography formed the diagnostic basis. The authors amplified TCR beta CDR3 regions, and they did so from RNA transcripts for repertoire sequencing. A first-round RT-PCR used HTBI primers, followed by a second-round multiplex PCR. TCRdb called the multiplex PCR reads again in MiXCR, with one record for every CDR3 protein. The table records over a million distinct CDR3 sequences, 35% to 40% of them present only once.

This rearrangement joins TRBV6-5 to TRBJ1-6; maybe TRBD1 (6 bases). This receptor was identified in an adult man with Graves' hyperthyroidism. The source material was peripheral blood or thyroid tissue (not recorded which). Written as DNA, the CDR3 is TGTGCCAGCAGCCGAACCACAGGGTTGAATTCACCCCTCCACTTT. Residues: CASSRTTGLNSPLHF.